Presented here are 21 T cell receptor beta chains from one specimen sequenced in a study of blood T cell repertoires in COVID-19. The protocol was immunoSEQ multiplex PCR, while the TCRdb copy is restricted to in-frame clones and leaves out a portion. Counted here are hundreds of thousands of clones, 87% occurring once; the ten biggest clones make up 2.6%. The source material was PBMCs or T cells enriched from blood (not recorded which). The receptors derive from a woman between 25 and 40 years old with acute COVID-19.

This rearrangement joins TRBV10-2 to TRBJ2-7; D is possibly TRBD2 (6 bases). Germline assignment: CDR1 WSHSY and CDR2 SAAADI. This CDR3 has 15 amino acids. Deletions cut 3 bases from V and 6 bases from J, with 18 bases between. Here the CDR3 reads CASSEDFGGESEQYF. The CDR3 DNA reads as TGCGCCAGCAGTGAAGATTTCGGAGGGGAATCCGAGCAGTACTTC.

The chain recombines TRBV7-8 with TRBJ2-6; D might be TRBD1 (5 bases). From germline, CDR1 is SGHVS and CDR2 FQNEAQ. The CDR3 runs to 14 residues. Trimming cost V 5 bases and J 2 bases, with 7 bases left between them. CDR3 nucleotide sequence: TGTGCCAGCAGCCGGACAACTGGGGCCAACGTCCTGACTTTC. Translated: CASSRTTGANVLTF.

The chain recombines TRBV5-1 with TRBJ1-2; D unclear. Per the germline V gene, CDR1 is SGHRS and CDR2 is YFSETQ. V lost 5 bases, J lost 4 bases, and 15 bases lay in between. The CDR3 consists of 14 residues. CDR3 in DNA: TGCGCCAGCAGTTCTGGGGAGGCTGGCTATGGCTACACCTTC. Translating it yields CASSSGEAGYGYTF.

In this sample, this clone turned up once. The rearrangement joins TRBV30 to TRBJ1-1; 8 bases match TRBD1. J gave up 10 bases and V 0 bases, and 13 bases lay outside the gene matches. The CDR3 is made up of 15 amino acids. Germline CDR1 GTSNPN, CDR2 SVGIG (reference sequence). CDR3 sequence: CAWSVVGQGKVGAFF. The CDR3 DNA is TGTGCCTGGAGTGTAGTTGGACAGGGCAAGGTGGGAGCTTTCTTT.

A single count supports this clone. This rearrangement joins TRBV27 to TRBJ1-1; 8 positions match TRBD1. Germline V lookup: CDR1 MNHEY, CDR2 SMNVEV (reference sequence). J was trimmed by 3 bases and V by 0 bases; bases with no gene match: 3. CDR3 length equals 15 residues. This CDR3 reads CASSLSTGGDTEAFF. The CDR3 DNA reads TGTGCCAGCAGTTTATCTACAGGGGGTGACACTGAAGCTTTCTTT.

The chain uses TRBV5-1 and TRBJ2-1; D is perhaps TRBD1 (6 bases). The CDR3 has 13 residues. Germline CDR1 reads SGHRS; CDR2 reads YFSETQ. Trimming took off 3 bases at V and 6 bases at J, with 10 bases between the two ends. As DNA, the CDR3 is TGCGCCAGCAGCTGGGACATTGCCAATGAGCAGTTCTTC. Protein product: CASSWDIANEQFF.

For this clone: At one boundary the junction diverges from the germline segment, which might be a read error. This sequence joins TRBV12-3 or TRBV12-4 and TRBJ1-1, with D unresolved. The CDR3 loop spans 11 amino acids. CDR3 in DNA: TGTGCCAGCGGTTTACAGCAGGTAGCTTTCTTT. Encoded protein: CASGLQQVAFF.

V usage is TRBV19 and J usage is TRBJ2-5, with D unclear. The CDR3 spans 13 residues. Germline CDR1 LNHDA, CDR2 SQIVND (reference sequence). Trimming removed 0 bases from V and 5 bases from J, with 7 bases in between. The CDR3, as DNA: TGTGCCAGTAGTATAGAGGGCCGGGAGACCCAGTACTTC. Amino acid sequence: CASSIEGRETQYF.

This clone occurred a few times. The chain uses TRBV29-1 and TRBJ1-2; the D is unclear. Germline V gene lookup returns CDR1 SQVTM and CDR2 ANQGSEA. Trimming took 6 bases from V and 3 from J, leaving 11 bases between them. There are 12 residues in the CDR3. This CDR3 is CSVLDGDYGYTF. The CDR3 DNA reads as TGCAGCGTGCTGGACGGGGACTATGGCTACACCTTC.

This rearrangement joins TRBV7-8 to TRBJ2-1; 7 bases match TRBD1. Looked up from germline, CDR1 is SGHVS and CDR2 is FQNEAQ. CDR3 length: 14 residues. V shed 5 bases, J shed 11 bases, and the junction held 12 bases outside the gene matches. The CDR3, as DNA: TGTGCCAGCAGCCCCCAAGGGGACAGCAGGAAGCAGTTCTTC. It yields the protein CASSPQGDSRKQFF.

V usage is TRBV6-4 and J usage is TRBJ2-3; 10 bases agree with TRBD2. This CDR3 is built from 15 residues. V gave up 5 bases and J gave up 0 bases; unmatched junction bases: 2. The germline gives CDR1 MRHNA, CDR2 SNTAGT. CDR3 in amino acids: CASSNSGGSTDTQYF. DNA for the CDR3: TGTGCCAGCAGTAATAGCGGGGGGAGCACAGATACGCAGTATTTT.

This sequence joins TRBV24-1 and TRBJ2-1; a possible D gene is TRBD1 (6 bases). Germline-derived CDR1 and CDR2 are KGHDR and SFDVKD. The CDR3 contains 14 residues. V was trimmed by 4 bases and J by 8 bases, leaving 14 bases between them. The CDR3 spells CATSDRGHGDEQFF. The CDR3 DNA reads TGTGCCACCAGTGACCGGGGACACGGGGATGAGCAGTTCTTC.

This clone was detected only a few times. The chain has TRBV11-2 and TRBJ2-7; 8 bases are a match to TRBD1. V shed 7 bases, J shed 5 bases, and the junction held 7 bases outside the gene matches. This CDR3 comprises 13 residues. The germline gives CDR1 SGHAT, CDR2 FQNNGV. CDR3 amino acids: CASTGTGDDEQYF. The CDR3 DNA follows: TGTGCCAGCACCGGGACAGGAGACGACGAGCAGTACTTC. The full variable domain, with the rest looked up from reference TRBV11-2 and TRBJ2-7, is EAGVAQSPRYKIIEKRQSVAFWCNPISGHATLYWYQQILGQGPKLLIQFQNNGVVDDSQLPKDRFSAERLKGVDSTLKIQPAKLEDSAVYLCASTGTGDDEQYFGPGTRLTVT.

This clone has a handful of counts. The chain recombines TRBV12-5 with TRBJ1-2; D is undetermined. Trimming removed 2 bases at V and 5 bases at J, with 6 bases between. The CDR3 sequence is 12 residues long. The germline CDR1 and CDR2 sequences are LGHNT and FRNRAP. In DNA, the CDR3 is TGTGCTAGTGGTTTGCCCCTATATGGCTACACCTTC. Protein product: CASGLPLYGYTF.

V gene TRBV19 combines with J gene TRBJ2-1; possible D gene TRBD1, 5 bases. V shed 5 bases and J shed 0 bases, with 8 bases lying between them. Germline CDR1 reads LNHDA; CDR2 reads SQIVND (reference sequence). This CDR3 comprises 14 residues. CDR3 bases: TGTGCCAGTAGTCCAGGGTCCTCCTACAATGAGCAGTTCTTC. Amino acid sequence: CASSPGSSYNEQFF.

This rearrangement joins TRBV21-1 to TRBJ1-5; the table gives TRBD1 as D, unverified against the DNA. TRBV21-1 is termed a pseudogene. The CDR3 is 20 residues long. The CDR3: CASSKERTGPSSYSNQPQHF. CDR3 DNA sequence: TGTGCCAGCAGCAAGGAGAGGACAGGGCCCTCGTCTTATAGCAATCAGCCCCAGCATTTT.

The rearrangement joins TRBV7-2 to TRBJ1-2, with a weak D call TRBD1 (6 bases). The CDR3 is made up of 14 amino acids. V lost 3 bases, J lost 7 bases, and 15 bases lay in between. The germline V gene has CDR1 SGHTA and CDR2 FQGNSA. The CDR3 nucleotides read TGTGCCAGCAGCTTGGAACAGGGTGGTTTTGGCTACACCTTC. Amino acids: CASSLEQGGFGYTF.

The chain recombines TRBV7-9 with TRBJ1-4, with D uncertain. Germline V gives CDR1 SEHNR, CDR2 FQNEAQ (reference sequence). V lost 5 bases and J 7 bases, leaving 14 bases between the germline ends. The CDR3 contains 14 residues. DNA for the CDR3: TGTGCCAGCAGCCCCCTCGGTAATGGTGAAAAACTGTTTTTT. Its translation is CASSPLGNGEKLFF.

V gene TRBV4-1 combines with J gene TRBJ1-3; tentatively, D is TRBD1 (5 bases). The CDR3 has 15 amino acids. Per the germline V gene, CDR1 is MGHRA and CDR2 is YSYEKL. Trimming removed 6 bases from V and 4 bases from J, with 16 bases in between. The CDR3 loop is CASRPRVTVGNTIYF. The CDR3 DNA is TGCGCCAGCAGACCTCGTGTGACAGTAGGAAACACCATATATTTT.

The chain is built from TRBV25-1 and TRBJ2-7; 10 bases are a match to TRBD1. The CDR3 length is 15 residues. The ends lost 4 bases at V and 3 bases at J; junction bases unmatched: 6. The germline gives CDR1 MGHDK, CDR2 SYGVNS. The CDR3 region is CASSGLWDRGYEQYF. CDR3 nucleotides: TGTGCCAGCAGTGGGCTTTGGGACAGGGGCTACGAGCAGTACTTC.

This clone was found a few times. The CDR3 spells CASSNQLAGEETQYF. CDR3 DNA: TGTGCCAGTAGTAACCAACTAGCGGGGGAAGAGACCCAGTACTTC. The gene calls are TRBV19 and TRBJ2-5; 11 bases are shared with TRBD2. Unmatched junction bases numbered 4, after V lost 4 bases and J lost 3 bases. Germline values: CDR1 LNHDA, CDR2 SQIVND (reference sequence). This CDR3 is 15 amino acids long.